These 15 T cell receptor beta chains were sequenced from one sample in a study of blood T cell repertoires in COVID-19. Assay used: immunoSEQ multiplex PCR; TCRdb lists only in-frame clones, some missing. The top ten hold over 2% of the sample, which has 200,000 to 300,000 clones, approximately 80% seen once. Sequenced: peripheral blood. The receptor set was obtained from a man aged 35 to 55 who had recovered from COVID-19.

The genes are TRBV9 and TRBJ2-3, with D perhaps matching TRBD2 (6 bases). The V end lost 2 bases, the J end lost 4 bases, and 11 bases lay between the germline ends. The V gene's germline CDR1 is SGDLS and CDR2 YYNGEE. The CDR3 runs 14 residues. The CDR3 spells CASSVEGGPDTQYF. DNA for the CDR3: TGTGCCAGCAGCGTTGAGGGAGGCCCAGATACGCAGTATTTT. Complete variable domain (other parts from reference TRBV9 and TRBJ2-3): DSGVTQTPKHLITATGQRVTLRCSPRSGDLSVYWYQQSLDQGLQFLIQYYNGEERAKGNILERFSAQQFPDLHSELNLSSLELGDSALYFCASSVEGGPDTQYFGPGTRLTVL.

The chain has TRBV5-1 and TRBJ2-1, with 12 positions matching TRBD2. V was clipped by 3 bases and J by 7 bases; unmatched bases: 14. The CDR3 sequence is 18 residues long. Germline assignment: CDR1 SGHRS and CDR2 YFSETQ. The CDR3 sequence is CASSSTKGTSGPGNEQFF. CDR3 nucleotide sequence: TGCGCCAGCAGCTCGACGAAAGGGACTAGCGGGCCGGGGAATGAGCAGTTCTTC.

The rearrangement links TRBV4-3 to TRBJ1-4, with 9 positions matching TRBD1. J was trimmed by 7 bases and V by 4 bases; bases with no gene match: 4. Germline values: CDR1 LGHNA, CDR2 YSLEER. The CDR3 is 14 amino acids. CDR3 region: CASSPTGGIEKLFF. The CDR3 DNA follows: TGCGCCAGCAGCCCGACAGGGGGGATTGAAAAACTGTTTTTT.

This clone turned up a few times. V is TRBV30 and J is TRBJ1-6; D possibly corresponds to TRBD1 (5 bases). This CDR3 has 16 amino acids. V lost 1 base to trimming and J lost 4 bases, with 14 bases between them. The germline V gene encodes CDR1 GTSNPN and CDR2 SVGIG (reference sequence). The CDR3 coding sequence is TGTGCCTGGAGTGGAGGCGTACGGGGGTATAATTCACCCCTCCACTTT. Amino acids: CAWSGGVRGYNSPLHF.

This clone came up once. This chain uses TRBV9 with TRBJ2-7; D remains ambiguous. Trimming removed 4 bases at V and 4 bases at J, with 18 bases between. The germline CDR1 and CDR2 sequences are SGDLS and YYNGEE. This CDR3 region has 15 residues. DNA of the CDR3: TGTGCCAGCAGCCCAGACTGGAGACTCGGGTACGAGCAGTACTTC. It yields the protein CASSPDWRLGYEQYF. The whole variable domain, remainder taken from reference TRBV9 and TRBJ2-7, is DSGVTQTPKHLITATGQRVTLRCSPRSGDLSVYWYQQSLDQGLQFLIQYYNGEERAKGNILERFSAQQFPDLHSELNLSSLELGDSALYFCASSPDWRLGYEQYFGPGTRLTVT.

V gene TRBV6-6 combines with J gene TRBJ2-7, with D possibly TRBD1 on 6 matching bases. The germline V gene encodes CDR1 MNHNY and CDR2 SVGAGI (reference sequence). Trimming removed 0 bases from V and 5 bases from J, with 14 bases in between. The CDR3 sequence is 15 residues long. The CDR3 bases are TGTGCCAGCAGTTACTCGAACAGGGAAAGGAACGAGCAGTACTTC. Protein product: CASSYSNRERNEQYF.

This chain connects TRBV7-2 to TRBJ2-2; TRBD2 agrees at 10 bases. The CDR3 is 16 residues long. V gave up 5 bases and J gave up 7 bases; unmatched junction bases: 10. Germline loops: CDR1 SGHTA, CDR2 FQGNSA. CDR3 sequence: CASSLSLAGAFGELFF. Here the CDR3 DNA reads TGTGCCAGCAGCCTCAGTCTAGCGGGAGCTTTCGGGGAGCTGTTTTTT.

The rearrangement uses TRBV15 and TRBJ1-1; D gene unclear. The germline V and J ends were trimmed by 5 bases and 5 bases, with 9 bases remaining between them. The CDR3 sequence is 12 residues long. CDR1 and CDR2 (germline): LNHNV, YYDKDF (reference sequence). CDR3 sequence (DNA): TGTGCCACCAGCGGGCTTCAGACTGAAGCTTTCTTT. Encoded protein: CATSGLQTEAFF. The complete variable domain, with remaining parts taken from reference TRBV15 and TRBJ1-1, reads DAMVIQNPRYQVTQFGKPVTLSCSQTLNHNVMYWYQQKSSQAPKLLFHYYDKDFNNEADTPDNFQSRRPNTSFCFLDIRSPGLGDTAMYLCATSGLQTEAFFGQGTRLTVV.

The rearrangement uses TRBV19 and TRBJ1-1; 8 bases map to TRBD1. The length of the CDR3 is 15 residues. J was trimmed by 5 bases and V by 5 bases; bases with no gene match: 10. Germline V gives CDR1 LNHDA, CDR2 SQIVND (reference sequence). CDR3 nucleotide sequence: TGTGCCAGTAGTCCCTACGGACAGGGAGAAACTGAAGCTTTCTTT. It is translated as CASSPYGQGETEAFF.

The chain has TRBV4-1 and TRBJ2-7; TRBD1 agrees at 8 bases. Germline CDR1 reads MGHRA; CDR2 reads YSYEKL. Losses at the gene ends were 0 bases for V and 0 bases for J; bases not matched to a gene: 4. The CDR3 loop spans 16 amino acids. The CDR3 DNA sequence: TGCGCCAGCAGCCAAGATCGGGGACAGGTCTCCTACGAGCAGTACTTC. This sequence encodes CASSQDRGQVSYEQYF.

V and J are TRBV5-1 and TRBJ2-3; D is possibly TRBD1 (5 bases). CDR3 length equals 15 residues. Germline lookup yields CDR1 SGHRS and CDR2 YFSETQ. V shed 0 bases and J shed 2 bases, with 10 bases lying between them. CDR3 DNA: TGCGCCAGCAGCTTGGACAAGGGGTACACAGATACGCAGTATTTT. Amino acid sequence: CASSLDKGYTDTQYF.

This sequence joins TRBV11-3 and TRBJ2-1; D gene uncertain. Looked up from germline, CDR1 is SGHNT and CDR2 is YENEEA. The CDR3 is 13 residues long. V was shortened by 6 bases and J by 9 bases, with 15 bases between the two germline ends. DNA of the CDR3: TGTGCCAGCAGTGGTACGTCGCCGGGTGAGCAGTTCTTC. This gives the protein CASSGTSPGEQFF.

The J gene is TRBJ2-7, the V gene TRBV19; perhaps TRBD2 as D (5 bases). Germline assignment: CDR1 LNHDA and CDR2 SQIVND (reference sequence). V lost 4 bases, J lost 6 bases, and 16 bases lay in between. This CDR3 contains 14 residues. The CDR3 region has the DNA TGTGCCAGTAGTAGGGTGTTCGGAGAGGGCGAGCAGTACTTC. Amino acids: CASSRVFGEGEQYF.

CDR3 sequence (DNA): TGTGCCAGCAGTTTCGGACTAGCGGGGGTTTCAGATACGCAGTATTTT. Encoded protein: CASSFGLAGVSDTQYF. The chain employs TRBV27 and TRBJ2-3; 13 nucleotides line up with TRBD2. With V trimmed by 3 bases and J by 4 bases, 4 bases remained unmatched. The CDR3 consists of 16 residues. The germline V gene encodes CDR1 MNHEY and CDR2 SMNVEV (reference sequence).

V is TRBV5-5 and J is TRBJ2-7; TRBD1 is a possible D gene (5 bases). The CDR3 has 14 amino acids. The V and J ends lost 4 bases and 3 bases respectively, with 14 bases between them. From germline, CDR1 is SGHKS and CDR2 YYEKEE (reference sequence). The CDR3 sequence is CASSLRWTNYEQYF. In nucleotides, the CDR3 is TGTGCCAGCAGCCTCAGATGGACAAACTACGAGCAGTACTTC.